This is a list of T cell receptor beta chains from one sample in a study of blood T cell repertoires in COVID-19. This table comes from immunoSEQ multiplex PCR, and its TCRdb copy is limited to in-frame clones, with some not included. The table shows approximately 230,000 clones, with 86% occurring only once. The sequencing sample was made of peripheral blood. These receptors were obtained from a man between 25 and 39 years old who had recovered from COVID-19. Both conserved end residues are part of each CDR3. A D gene is named only where the DNA matches it firmly. Clone size, where shown, is once, few, many, or a class for clones that have expanded.

TRBD1,TRBJ1-2,TRBV6-6,-,CASSQGAQGYTF,TGTGCCAGCAGTCAGGGGGCGCAAGGCTACACCTTC
-,TRBJ2-1,TRBV6-1,-,CASSADPDVDSYYNEQFF,TGTGCCAGCAGTGCCGACCCAGATGTGGACAGCTACTACAATGAGCAGTTCTTC
-,TRBJ1-1,TRBV11-2,-,CASSSIRTSLNTEAFF,TGTGCCAGCAGCTCGATTCGGACATCCTTGAACACTGAAGCTTTCTTT
-,TRBJ2-1,TRBV19,few,CASRIQGPYNEQFF,TGTGCCAGTAGGATACAGGGTCCCTACAATGAGCAGTTCTTC
-,TRBJ2-5,TRBV9,-,CASSVSGGFGETQYF,TGTGCCAGCAGCGTCTCAGGCGGGTTTGGAGAGACCCAGTACTTC
-,TRBJ2-7,TRBV11-2,-,CASSFNRGGEQYF,TGTGCCAGCAGCTTTAACAGGGGAGGCGAGCAGTACTTC
-,TRBJ1-5,TRBV7-9,-,CASSLDAGRGNQPQHF,TGTGCCAGCAGCTTAGATGCAGGGAGGGGCAATCAGCCCCAGCATTTT
-,TRBJ2-3,TRBV5-1,-,CASSFPATTGKDTQYF,TGCGCCAGCAGCTTCCCCGCCACTACAGGGAAAGATACGCAGTATTTT
TRBD1,TRBJ1-2,TRBV7-9,-,CASSRGTGGGYTF,TGTGCCAGCAGCCGGGGCACAGGGGGCGGCTACACCTTC
-,TRBJ1-4,TRBV7-2,-,CASSYGVGRTEKLFF,TGTGCCAGCAGCTACGGGGTCGGGAGGACTGAAAAACTGTTTTTT
-,TRBJ1-6,TRBV5-1,-,CASSLEVRDSPLHF,TGCGCCAGCAGCTTGGAAGTCCGGGATTCACCCCTCCACTTT